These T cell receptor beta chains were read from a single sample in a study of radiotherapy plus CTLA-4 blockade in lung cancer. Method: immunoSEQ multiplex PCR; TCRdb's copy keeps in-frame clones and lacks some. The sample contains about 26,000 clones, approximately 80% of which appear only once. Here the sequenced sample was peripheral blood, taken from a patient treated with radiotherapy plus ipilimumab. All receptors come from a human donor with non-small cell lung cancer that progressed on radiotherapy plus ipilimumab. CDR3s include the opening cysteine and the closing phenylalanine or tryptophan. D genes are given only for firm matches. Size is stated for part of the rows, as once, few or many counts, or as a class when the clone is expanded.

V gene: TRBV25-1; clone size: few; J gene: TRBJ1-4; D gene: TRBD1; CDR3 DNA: TGTGCCAGCAGTCCGGGACAGGGGCAAATTAATGAAAAACTGTTTTTT; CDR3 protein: CASSPGQGQINEKLFF
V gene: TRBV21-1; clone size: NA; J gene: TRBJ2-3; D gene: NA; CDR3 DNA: TGTGCCAGCAGCAAAGGGGCAGCCAACCTATCCACAGATACGCAGTATTTT; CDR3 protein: CASSKGAANLSTDTQYF
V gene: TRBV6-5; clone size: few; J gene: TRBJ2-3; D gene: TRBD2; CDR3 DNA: TGTGCCAGCAGTTACTCACTAGCGGATACGCAGTATTTT; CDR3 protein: CASSYSLADTQYF
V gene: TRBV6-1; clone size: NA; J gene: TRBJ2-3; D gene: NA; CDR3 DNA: TGTGCCAGCAGTGAAGAGGGGACGGGTTTTAGCACAGATACGCAGTATTTT; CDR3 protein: CASSEEGTGFSTDTQYF
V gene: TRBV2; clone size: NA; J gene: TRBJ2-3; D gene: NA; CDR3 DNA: TGTGCCTCCAGGGGGGGAACCTCCACAGATACGCAGTATTTT; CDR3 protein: CASRGGTSTDTQYF
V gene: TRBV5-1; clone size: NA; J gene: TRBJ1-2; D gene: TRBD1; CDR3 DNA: TGCGCCAGCACAAACGGGACAGGGTCAGTCAACTATGGCTACACCTTC; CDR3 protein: CASTNGTGSVNYGYTF
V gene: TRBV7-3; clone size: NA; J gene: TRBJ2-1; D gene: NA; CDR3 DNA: TGTGCCAGCAGCTTAGAGTGGACTCTTCCGTACAATGAGCAGTTCTTC; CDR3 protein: CASSLEWTLPYNEQFF
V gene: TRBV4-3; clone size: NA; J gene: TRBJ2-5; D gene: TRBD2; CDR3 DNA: TGCGCCAGCAGCCCTAGACTAGCGACCCAAGAGACCCAGTACTTC; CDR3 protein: CASSPRLATQETQYF
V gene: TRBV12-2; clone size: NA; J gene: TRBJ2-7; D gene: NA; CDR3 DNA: TGTGCAAGTCGCTTAGTTTCGGGCCCTATAAGGGCCTCCTACGAGCAGTACTTC; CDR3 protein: CASRLVSGPIRASYEQYF
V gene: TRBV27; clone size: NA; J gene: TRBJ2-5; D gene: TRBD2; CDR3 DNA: TGTGCCAGCAGTTCCCAGACTAGTCTGGGAGGGGAGACCCAGTACTTC; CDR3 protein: CASSSQTSLGGETQYF
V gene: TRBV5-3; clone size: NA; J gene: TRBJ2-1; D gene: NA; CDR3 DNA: TGTGCCAGAAGGCTAGCGCTTCCCTGGAATGAGCAGTTCTTC; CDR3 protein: CARRLALPWNEQFF
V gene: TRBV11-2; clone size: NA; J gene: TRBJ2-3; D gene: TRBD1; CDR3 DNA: TGTGCCAGCAGCTTAGAATTGGGACAGGGGACGACAGATACGCAGTATTTT; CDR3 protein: CASSLELGQGTTDTQYF
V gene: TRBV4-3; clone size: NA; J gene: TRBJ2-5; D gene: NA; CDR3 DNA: TGCGCCAGCAGCCTCCCCGCGGGCCAAGAGACCCAGTACTTC; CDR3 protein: CASSLPAGQETQYF
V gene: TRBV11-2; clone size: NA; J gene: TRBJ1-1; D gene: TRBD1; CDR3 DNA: TGTGCCAGCAGCCTCACGACAGGGGCCGGGACTGAAGCTTTCTTT; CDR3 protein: CASSLTTGAGTEAFF
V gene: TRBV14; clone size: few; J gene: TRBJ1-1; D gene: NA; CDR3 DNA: TGTGCCAGCAGCGAATGGGGGAGGAACACTGAAGCTTTCTTT; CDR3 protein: CASSEWGRNTEAFF
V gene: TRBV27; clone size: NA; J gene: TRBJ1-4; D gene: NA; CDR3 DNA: TGTGCCAGCAGTTCGCGCAACCGGGCCCCGAATGAAAAACTGTTTTTT; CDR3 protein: CASSSRNRAPNEKLFF
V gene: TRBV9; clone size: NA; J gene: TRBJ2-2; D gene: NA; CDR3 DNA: TGTGCCAGCAGCCCCCGTCCGTCAGCCTACACCGGGGAGCTGTTTTTT; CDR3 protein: CASSPRPSAYTGELFF
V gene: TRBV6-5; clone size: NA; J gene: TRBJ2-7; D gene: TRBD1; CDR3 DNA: TGTGCCAGCAGTGACGGGACAGGGTCCTACGAGCAGTACTTC; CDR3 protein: CASSDGTGSYEQYF
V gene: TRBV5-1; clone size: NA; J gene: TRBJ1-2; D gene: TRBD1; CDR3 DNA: TGCGCCAGCAGCGGGACAGGGTTCGCTAACTATGGCTACACCTTC; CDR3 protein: CASSGTGFANYGYTF
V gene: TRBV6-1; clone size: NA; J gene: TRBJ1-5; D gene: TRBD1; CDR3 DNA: TGTGCCAGCACGGACAGGGGAGGCAATCAGCCCCAGCATTTT; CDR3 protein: CASTDRGGNQPQHF
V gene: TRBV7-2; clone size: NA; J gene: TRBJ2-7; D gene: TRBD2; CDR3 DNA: TGTGCCAGCAGCTTGGCTTTTAGCGGGGGGGCCTCTGAGCAGTACTTC; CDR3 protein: CASSLAFSGGASEQYF